The TCR beta chain described here comes from a study of immune cell composition in non-small cell lung cancer (dated by TCRdb to about 2017). Background on the whole study: To assign histologic subtype, which was mostly lung adenocarcinoma or squamous cell carcinoma, H&E was combined with p63, CK5, Napsin A and TTF-1 immunohistochemistry. TCR-beta sequencing (Adaptive Biotechnologies) was performed on 34 paired NSCLC tumour and non-adjacent lung specimens plus 26 tumour-only specimens. Supplementary cohort #1, some ten lung adenocarcinoma cases, had paired tumour/lung TCR-beta sequencing and TIL populations generated to assess tumour reactivity. The subtype comparisons left out several tumour specimens with TCR-beta data because those specimens were rare histological subtypes. Summary of the overall study and its limitations: Nearly half of NSCLC cases had tumour-associated clones >0.5%, found in 33% of adenocarcinomas compared with around 79% of squamous carcinomas. The reactivity cohort included only 10 or so cases, and whether tumour-reactive clones share sequences with the dominant in vivo tumour-associated clones was not shown. In 10 adenocarcinoma cases, maximal tumour-associated clone frequency correlated strongly with TIL tumour reactivity, whereas overall clonality did not. No significant correlation was found between tumour TCR-beta clonality and smoking pack-years.

A two-step multiplex PCR amplified TCR-beta CDR3 regions from genomic DNA, and the second step of the PCR added Illumina-compatible adaptors. TCR-beta immunosequencing was carried out on an Illumina platform through the commercial immunoSEQ service. The source study handled its data this way. Repertoires were summarised by productive clonality and by Top 10 Clones, defined as the percentage of T-cell templates derived from the ten most frequent sequences. Values for productive clonality spanned 0 to 1, where a value of 1 indicated a monoclonal population. Tumour-associated clones, identified using log10 scatter plots, were defined as sequences that made up at least 0.1% of tumour T-cell templates and were not found in the matched non-adjacent lung. Student's t-tests were used for two-group comparisons, ANOVA for comparisons across stages, and linear regression for relationships, with analyses done in GraphPad Prism7 and R. TCRdb provides this immuneACCESS table in a form limited to in-frame rearrangements. Some clones are lacking; in checked studies, under half of them reflect an unresolved V gene, and why the rest are absent is not known. The DNA gave D and trimming, while V, J and clone size come from that table. Counted in this sample were some 1,600 clones; 66% of them appeared once. The top ten hold approximately 31% of the sample.

In the germline V gene (reference sequence), CDR1 corresponds to GTSNPN and CDR2 to SVGIG. Taken from cysteine to phenylalanine, the CDR3 has 14 residues. The kept DNA is CDR3 alone, 42 bases in frame from the first base. V loses 3 bases, J loses 7 bases, and the germline ends lie 13 bases apart. Normal lung samples were non-adjacent lung tissue taken as far from the tumour as possible, at least 3 cm away, from the same patient. Genomic DNA was extracted with the QIAamp DNA kit from frozen aliquots of unsorted single-cell suspensions. Tissues were received within 2 hours of resection and processed immediately into single-cell suspensions. Tissue was broken up mechanically, digested enzymatically with DNase I, collagenase I and hyaluronidase for 30 minutes at 37 degrees C, and then filtered and RBC-lysed. About this clone: The antigen this receptor binds is unknown. No base quality values were provided; no much bigger clone lies one nucleotide off.

This chain is built from TRBV30 and TRBJ1-6; there is no confident call for the D gene. The receptor comes from a human donor with non-small cell lung cancer. The sample consisted of non-adjacent lung tissue. The nucleotide sequence reads TGTGCCTGGAGATGGTATGACACGAATTCACCCCTCCACTTT. The encoded protein is CAWRWYDTNSPLHF.